The clone carrying this T cell receptor beta chain is a singleton in its sample. Its antigen is unknown. The data are from a study of CD8+CD57+ T cells in acquired aplastic anemia. Study in general: The study obtained an average of around 3.1 ug of DNA from sorted CD4+ and CD8+ cells.

TCR beta VDJ and CDR3 were profiled, and genomic DNA was the template. TCRdb independently ran MiXCR on the reads; one entry per CDR3 protein. This table holds 180,000 or so distinct CDR3 sequences, roughly 65% found once. Germline assignment: CDR1 DFQATT and CDR2 SNEGSKA (reference sequence). Germline trimming cut 3 bases from V and 3 bases from J; bases unmatched to any gene: 11. The CDR3 runs to 15 residues. Points from the study as a whole: Patients showed no significant difference from controls in CD8+ Simpson's diversity. Patients and controls had in common approximately 29 CD8+ CDR3 sequences.

All sequencing subjects had displayed CD8+CD57+ cell expansion on flow cytometry. The enrolled patients all had severe acquired aplastic anemia. The sequenced sample was sorted CD4+, CD8+, or CD8+CD57+ T cells (not recorded which) from PBMCs. This sequence originates from a human donor with aplastic anemia. The chain employs TRBV20-1 and TRBJ2-7; the match to TRBD1 covers 7 bases. The CDR3 DNA reads TGCAGTGCTAGGGTTGATGAACGGGACAGCTACGAGCAGTACTTC. It yields the protein CSARVDERDSYEQYF.